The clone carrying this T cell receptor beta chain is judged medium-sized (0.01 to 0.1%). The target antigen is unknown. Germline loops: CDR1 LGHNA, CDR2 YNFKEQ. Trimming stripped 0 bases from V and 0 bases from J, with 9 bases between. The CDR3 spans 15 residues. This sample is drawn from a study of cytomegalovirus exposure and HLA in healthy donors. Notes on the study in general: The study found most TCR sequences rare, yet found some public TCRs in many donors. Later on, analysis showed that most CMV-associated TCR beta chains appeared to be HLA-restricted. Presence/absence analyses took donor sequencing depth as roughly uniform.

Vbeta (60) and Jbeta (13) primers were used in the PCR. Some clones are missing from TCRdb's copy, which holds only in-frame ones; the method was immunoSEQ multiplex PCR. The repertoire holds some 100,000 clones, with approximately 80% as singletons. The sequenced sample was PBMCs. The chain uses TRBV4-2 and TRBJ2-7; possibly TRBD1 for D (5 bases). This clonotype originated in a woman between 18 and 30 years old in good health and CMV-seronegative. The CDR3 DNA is TGTGCCAGCAGCCAAGAACAAGGGGCCTCCTACGAGCAGTACTTC. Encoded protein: CASSQEQGASYEQYF.